The text below deals with one TCR beta chain. The data derive from a study of PD-L1 blockade in urothelial cancer. Study-wide context: Counts from blood samples showed a median of around 150,000 T cells.

The investigators introduced synthetic TCR analog templates into each PCR as spikes. The assay was immunoSEQ multiplex PCR, and TCRdb's table has in-frame clones only and misses some. The data show some 53,000 clones, 70% to 80% seen once. Patients in the study were battling locally advanced or metastatic urothelial carcinoma. The CDR3 runs 13 residues. V was pared by 3 bases and J by 6 bases, with 8 bases between. Germline V gene sequence: CDR1 SGHVS, CDR2 FQNEAQ. The chain couples TRBV7-8 to TRBJ2-2; tentative D call: TRBD2 (6 bases). Sequences were derived from PBMCs, sampled around atezolizumab (anti-PD-L1) treatment. The source is an older man with urothelial cancer. The CDR3 DNA reads TGTGCCAGCAGCTTGGGGACTCCCGGGGAGCTGTTTTTT. Residues: CASSLGTPGELFF.